The subject of this entry is one T cell receptor (beta chain). The sample holds a few counts of this clone. Its recognized antigen is unknown. There are no base qualities to consult, and no much larger clone falls within one base. Libraries were built with the immunoSEQ multiplex PCR assay. A mixture of 60 forward primers for TCR Vbeta segments and 13 reverse primers for TCR Jbeta segments was used in the multiplex PCR. Amplification of the CDR3 region of rearranged TCR beta genes was performed with a multiplex PCR assay on genomic DNA. The amplified TCR beta libraries were sequenced on the Illumina HiSeq System as 87-base-pair reads. As for how the authors treated the data: Across the 670 or so repertoires, a later analysis counted some 80 million unique TCR beta chains, around 11 million of which were shared by at least two donors. To remove PCR and sequencing errors, raw reads were error-corrected and collapsed into unique sequences using a nearest-neighbor algorithm that merged closely related sequences. V, D and J gene segments were assigned by aligning CDR3 sequences to IMGT reference sequences. For a sequence to be retained, at least a six-nucleotide match to both a V gene segment and a J gene segment was required. Rearrangements were called productive when the CDR3 lacked stop codons and stayed in frame with V and J; all others were non-productive. Following IMGT convention, CDR3 was defined as the stretch from the second conserved V-encoded cysteine to the conserved J-encoded phenylalanine. The earlier analysis of roughly 590 of the donors excluded any sequence lacking an unambiguous match to a single V gene segment. An earlier analysis of 587 of the donors classified V segments as functional when productive rearrangements were above 56.7% and as segregating when the standard deviation between donors was above 5%. A statistical classification framework was built to diagnose cytomegalovirus status from the catalog of TCR beta chain sequences. A later analysis assigned V and J genes by comparing TCR nucleotide sequences with IMGT/GENE-DB human TR gene sequences. A later analysis assigned CDR3 sequences and most-parsimonious VDJ recombination scenarios with the TCRdist pipeline. In a later analysis, each TCR beta chain was defined by its CDR3 amino acid sequence together with its V-gene family, and reads lacking a unique V-gene family were excluded. In a later analysis, a few hundred highly shared, low-generation-probability nucleotide sequences were removed to address suspected cross-contamination and a sequencing artifact. For each public chain, a later analysis derived a clonal expansion index from normalized ranks of inferred template counts within each repertoire. A later analysis computed generation probabilities with a VDJ recombination model fitted to out-of-frame rearrangements, and checked the results against IGoR. In a later analysis, hypergeometric tests were used to score TCR-TCR, TCR-HLA and TCR-CMV co-occurrence, with a repertoire-size bias correction applied to TCR pairs. False discovery rates were estimated in a later analysis by permuting HLA or CMV assignments 20 times. In a later analysis, co-occurring TCRs were grouped using DBSCAN, with TCRdist sequence similarity added in when clustering inside HLA-allele-positive subsets. Repertoires with fewer than 30,000 or more than 120,000 public chains, plus five repertoires with anomalous nucleotide sharing, were excluded from co-occurrence clustering. This immuneACCESS table, as held by TCRdb, lists in-frame sequences with V and J called but not all clones. Of the missing ones, under half trace to an unresolved V gene in checked studies; the others have no known cause. V, J and clone size are those of that table, while D and trimming were read from the DNA. The sample table lists under 130,000 clones, 60% to 85% of them with a count of one. 3.5% to 4.5% of the sample is in the top ten clones.

The data are from a study of cytomegalovirus exposure and HLA in healthy donors (dated by TCRdb to about 2017). For the wider study: In an earlier analysis of several hundred of the donors, approximately 260 Gb of sequence data and 117 million unique TCR beta sequences from 180 million or so T cells were reported. An early release that covered approximately 600 HLA-typed donors contained approximately 300 gigabases of sequencing data and 80 million or so unique TCR sequences. Of the approximately 400 genotyped donors, 65% to 90% fell in the genetic ancestry cluster associated with self-reported Caucasian donors. The study aimed to test whether cataloging public T cell receptors could reveal signatures of past pathogen exposure. The study used immunosequencing to profile the T cell repertoires of 666 subjects and linked those repertoires to cytomegalovirus serostatus. Along with the approximately 650-subject first cohort, a separate validation cohort of more than 90 different subjects was used. To predict cytomegalovirus infection status, the study combined high-throughput TCR immunosequencing, statistical association of individual TCRs with disease status, and machine learning. A later analysis re-examined previously published TCR beta repertoires from just over 650 donors and added high-resolution HLA genotyping to investigate patterns of TCR occurrence. In the later analysis, no new phenotypic data were used to find candidate immune exposures; instead, reliance was placed on TCR beta sequences and their occurrence across donors. An earlier analysis of some 600 of the donors applied high-throughput TCR beta sequencing to assess whether each TCR beta V gene segment acted as functional or pseudogenic. Donor age, sex, ethnicity and CMV serostatus were compiled alongside the repertoire data. Genome-wide SNP genotypes for about 65% of the 666 donors were used in a later genetic analysis, which treated that subset as a discovery cohort. Every repertoire in the discovery cohort had been generated on one and the same sequencing platform. HLA typing covered class I and class II loci at four-digit resolution. Typing coverage varied by locus: about 620-630 donors for A, B, C, DRB1 and DQB1; about 520 for DQA1; approximately 570 for DPA1; around 490 for DPB1. A few DR-DQ haplotypes were treated as single units for association and clustering because of strong linkage in the cohort. On average, roughly 250,000 unique TCR beta nucleotide sequences were sequenced per donor among roughly 430 genotyped donors of the cohort, with 15% to 20% of those sequences being non-productive.

Overall results and qualifications from the work: In a later analysis, several top co-occurrence clusters were reported to appear linked to parvovirus B19, influenza, CMV and Epstein-Barr virus. A later genetic analysis associated a missense DCLRE1C variant with V-gene and J-gene trimming of TCR beta chains, and an independent cohort replicated the association. In a later analysis, HLA-associated TCR beta chains showed more clonal expansion and lower generation probabilities than non-associated chains that were equally common. The 87-base-pair reads could not distinguish some IMGT-functional V segments, including TRBV6-2 and TRBV6-3, so those segments were excluded. Strong co-occurrence of HLA alleles, especially DR and DQ, made assigning TCR associations to individual alleles difficult. Most TCR sequences were observed very rarely across donors, whereas some public TCRs were present in many individuals. The sequencing pipeline was judged likely to have produced a cluster of highly shared sequence variants as a technical artifact. Linkage disequilibrium might explain the correlated functional status among segregating V segments, but an unknown experimental factor could not be excluded. Most CMV-associated TCR beta chains appeared to be HLA-restricted in a later analysis, and the HLA associations seemed to be driven largely by CMV exposure. Specific HLA alleles were associated with 18,000 or so TCR beta sequences at a false discovery rate of 0.05 in a later analysis. The study gave a list of around 170 TCR beta chains associated with cytomegalovirus. In an earlier analysis of 500 to 650 of the donors, most TCR beta V segments appeared in productive rearrangements about 90% or about 30% of the time, broadly matching IMGT annotations. In both the original and validation cohorts, the classifier was reported to diagnose cytomegalovirus status with high specificity and sensitivity. According to a later genetic analysis, donors in an Asian-associated ancestry cluster had fewer N-insertions in productive TCRs than the roughly 670-donor mean. The cohort was sequenced for TCR beta chains only, and without alpha or paired-chain data the features that could be detected were limited. A further reported finding was that TCR beta sequences accurately predicted the HLA-A and HLA-B alleles for most subjects in the first cohort. In vitro tests confirmed that a few of the cytomegalovirus-associated TCR beta chains recognize cytomegalovirus antigens. In a later analysis, the rate of TCR association differed among HLA loci, with DRB1 alleles having the most associated TCRs and HLA-C alleles having the fewest. Because counts were too low, roughly 18 rarely observed V segments, including chromosome 9 orphons, were left out of the earlier analysis of several hundred of the donors. For the cohort, immune exposure information was limited to CMV serostatus. Because HLA typing was missing for some donors at each locus, association tests included only the typed subset. The presence/absence analyses assumed that sequencing depth was roughly uniform across donors, and that assumption may not be true. The authors suggested that the approach could potentially be extended to other disease states and immunological phenotypes.

The CDR3 numbers 15 residues from cysteine through phenylalanine. Of all the DNA, just the CDR3 is kept, 45 bases in frame from base 1. At the junction V is shortened by 2 bases and J by 4 bases, with 13 bases in between. The germline V gene supplies CDR1 MDHEN and CDR2 SYDVKM. The cohort was made up of 650 to 700 healthy bone marrow donors. At the time of sampling, every cohort member was nominally healthy, though immune exposures that went unrecorded were likely present. The donor was CMV seropositive and belonged to the group of 250 to 300 seropositive cohort members. A peripheral blood sample was provided by each donor, and peripheral blood mononuclear cells were used for TCR beta sequencing. The Qiagen DNeasy Blood Extraction Kit was used to extract genomic DNA from the blood cell samples.

Recombination joined TRBV28 with TRBJ2-3; D gene: possibly TRBD1, on 5 matching bases. The sample consisted of PBMCs. This TCR came from a man aged 45-60 years in good health and CMV-seropositive. CDR3 protein: CASSLRGSSSDTQYF. At the DNA level, the sequence is TGTGCCAGCAGTTTAAGGGGCAGTTCTTCAGATACGCAGTATTTT.